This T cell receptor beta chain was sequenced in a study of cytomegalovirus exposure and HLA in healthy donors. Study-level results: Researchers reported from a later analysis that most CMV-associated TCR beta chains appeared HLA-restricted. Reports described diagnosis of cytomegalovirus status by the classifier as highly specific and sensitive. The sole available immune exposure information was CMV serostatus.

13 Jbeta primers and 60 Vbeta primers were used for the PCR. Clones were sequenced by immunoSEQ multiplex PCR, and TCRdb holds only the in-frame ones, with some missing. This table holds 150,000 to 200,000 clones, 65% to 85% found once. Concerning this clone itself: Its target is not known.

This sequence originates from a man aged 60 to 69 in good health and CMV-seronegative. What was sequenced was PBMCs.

CDR3 coding DNA: TGCGCCAGCAGCCAAGAATGGGCTAGCGGGAGTGGCTTCTACAATGAGCAGTTCTTC. Its protein is CASSQEWASGSGFYNEQFF. V usage is TRBV4-3 and J usage is TRBJ2-1, with TRBD2 matching 10 bases. The CDR3 extends over 19 amino acids. Germline assignment: CDR1 LGHNA and CDR2 YSLEER. J gave up 3 bases and V 0 bases, and 11 bases lay outside the gene matches.